This T cell receptor beta chain was sequenced during a study of a mutant IDH1 vaccine in newly diagnosed glioma. The wider study: Patients received vaccination from 4-6 weeks after radiotherapy alone, or with temozolomide cycles.

The time point: week 5, during vaccination. Every single dose of the vaccine, 300 ug of mutant IDH1 20-mer peptide, came with topical imiquimod. This CDR3 has 15 amino acids. Trimming took 5 bases from V and 4 from J, leaving 15 bases between them. Germline assignment: CDR1 LNHNV and CDR2 YYDKDF (reference sequence). Notes on this clone: Its antigen is unknown.

The table came from immunoSEQ multiplex PCR; TCRdb's copy has only in-frame clones and leaves some out. In the table there are 40,000 to 55,000 clones, roughly 73% of which are singletons. Sequencing used PBMCs, obtained from a glioma patient whose treatment included an IDH1 peptide vaccine. The chain has TRBV15 and TRBJ2-1; possible D gene TRBD2, 7 bases. The receptor was isolated from a man aged 50-60 years with glioma. The CDR3, as DNA: TGTGCCACCAGCTCGACCGAGGGGGGGTACAATGAGCAGTTCTTC. It specifies CATSSTEGGYNEQFF.